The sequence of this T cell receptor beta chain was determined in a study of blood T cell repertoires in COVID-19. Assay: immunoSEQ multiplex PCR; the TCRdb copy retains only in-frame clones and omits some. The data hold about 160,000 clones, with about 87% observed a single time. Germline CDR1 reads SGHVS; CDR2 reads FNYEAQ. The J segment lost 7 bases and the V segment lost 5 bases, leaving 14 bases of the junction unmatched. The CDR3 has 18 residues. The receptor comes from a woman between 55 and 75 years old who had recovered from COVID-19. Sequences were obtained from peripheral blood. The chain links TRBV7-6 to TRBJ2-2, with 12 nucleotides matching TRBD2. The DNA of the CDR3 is TGTGCCAGCAGCGGTACTCCTAGCGGGGGGGCCGTCGTCGGGGAGCTGTTTTTT. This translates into CASSGTPSGGAVVGELFF.